This paragraph covers one TCR beta chain sequence. This sample is part of a study of OX40 agonist ivuxolimab in advanced cancers. Sequencing was performed with immunoSEQ multiplex PCR; in TCRdb, only in-frame clones are kept and a portion is missing. This sample has about 60,000 clones; about nine tenths occur once, and the top ten carry 0.95% to 1.4%. Per the germline V gene, CDR1 is SGHAT and CDR2 is FQNNGV. With 5 bases clipped from V and 2 bases from J, the junction kept 9 bases outside the gene matches. The length of the CDR3 is 16 residues. This clonotype was obtained from an adult with an advanced solid tumor such as melanoma, head and neck, liver or kidney cancer. The rearrangement joins TRBV11-2 to TRBJ2-3, with 8 bases that match TRBD2. Sequencing was performed on CD4+ or CD8+ T cells sorted from blood, taken in a trial of the OX40 agonist ivuxolimab. CDR3 sequence (DNA): TGTGCCAGCAGCATAATAGCGGGAACAGCCACAGATACGCAGTATTTT. Amino acids: CASSIIAGTATDTQYF.